This T cell receptor beta chain was captured by sequencing in a study of T-cell reconstitution after alpha-beta-depleted transplantation in children. As it was prepared, the TCRbeta library received unique molecular identifiers. From the PCR reads, TCRdb called clonotypes with MiXCR, one entry per CDR3 protein. The sample records about 610,000 distinct CDR3 sequences, more than 9% being singletons. Trimming removed 3 bases from V and 0 bases from J, with 18 bases in between. The CDR3 has 17 amino acids. Germline CDR1 reads SGHTA; CDR2 reads FQGTGA. This chain connects TRBV7-3 to TRBJ2-7; tentatively, D is TRBD2 (6 bases). The material was PBMCs from the stem cell graft donor, obtained from the stem cell graft. This sequence originates from a human donor who donated a stem cell graft to a child with acute myeloid leukemia. Here the CDR3 reads CASSLGGGGSHSYEQYF. The DNA of the CDR3 is TGTGCCAGCAGCTTGGGAGGTGGAGGGAGCCACTCCTACGAGCAGTACTTC.